These T cell receptor beta chains were read from a single sample in a study of cytomegalovirus exposure and HLA in healthy donors. The method was immunoSEQ multiplex PCR; TCRdb's version includes in-frame clones alone and lacks a portion of them. This table holds 90,000 or so clones, 65% to 90% found once. The sequenced material came from PBMCs. The receptor set was obtained from a man aged 25-45 years in good health and CMV-seropositive. Each CDR3 is given with its conserved first and last residue. The D gene is left open where the match is weak. Clone size appears in some rows only: once, few, many, or a class for an expanded clone.

CDR3 DNA	CDR3 protein	J gene	V gene	clone size	D gene
TGTGCCAGCAGCCAAGATTTATGGGACAGATTCGCGAACACCGGGGAGCTGTTTTTT	CASSQDLWDRFANTGELFF	TRBJ2-2	TRBV4-2	NA	TRBD1
TGTGCCAGCAGTGGGCTAGCGGGTATGAGCTCCTACAATGAGCAGTTCTTC	CASSGLAGMSSYNEQFF	TRBJ2-1	TRBV6-1	NA	TRBD2
TGTGCCAGCCGGGGAATCGGAGCGGATTCACCCCTCCACTTT	CASRGIGADSPLHF	TRBJ1-6	TRBV6-5	NA	NA
TGCGCCAGCAGACAGGGGTCGGGGGAAAAACTGTTTTTT	CASRQGSGEKLFF	TRBJ1-4	TRBV5-1	NA	TRBD1
TGTGCCAGCAGCCCGGTTGGAGGGAATGGCTACACCTTC	CASSPVGGNGYTF	TRBJ1-2	TRBV28	NA	NA
TGTGCCAGTGGGGGGTATAGCAATCAGCCCCAGCATTTT	CASGGYSNQPQHF	TRBJ1-5	TRBV19	NA	NA
TGCAGCGCCATCCTGGACAGGGGTCAGCCCCAGCATTTT	CSAILDRGQPQHF	TRBJ1-5	TRBV29-1	NA	TRBD1
TGCGCCAGCAGCCATCCATCGGGGGGGACAGGGGGCCGCACCGGGGAGCTGTTTTTT	CASSHPSGGTGGRTGELFF	TRBJ2-2	TRBV4-1	NA	TRBD1
TGTGCCTACTACCCGGGACACGGGGATGGCTACACCTTC	CAYYPGHGDGYTF	TRBJ1-2	TRBV30	NA	NA
TGCGCCAGCAGCCCCAGGAGCGGGAGCTACAATGAGCAGTTCTTC	CASSPRSGSYNEQFF	TRBJ2-1	TRBV10-1	NA	TRBD2
TGTGCCAGCATCCCTCGGGACAGGGTAAGCGAGCAGTACTTC	CASIPRDRVSEQYF	TRBJ2-7	TRBV28	NA	TRBD1
TGTGCCTGTGCCTCCCTCGACAGCTCTGGGGCCAACGTCCTGACTTTC	CACASLDSSGANVLTF	TRBJ2-6	TRBV30	NA	NA
TGTGCCAGCAGCTTATCTCTTACAGGGGGGAATGAAAAACTGTTTTTT	CASSLSLTGGNEKLFF	TRBJ1-4	TRBV7-9	NA	TRBD1
TGTGCCAGCAGCCCTCAGGGGTCAGAGACCCAGTACTTC	CASSPQGSETQYF	TRBJ2-5	TRBV11-3	NA	NA
TGTGCCAGCAGTTTCCCCCCCCAATCGGGAGACCTCACAGATACGCAGTATTTT	CASSFPPQSGDLTDTQYF	TRBJ2-3	TRBV28	NA	NA
TGCGCCAGCAGCCAAGGGTTTAGCGGAGTCTACGAGCAGTACTTC	CASSQGFSGVYEQYF	TRBJ2-7	TRBV4-3	few	NA
TGTGCCAGCAACCTACAGGGGGCATACTATGGCTACACCTTC	CASNLQGAYYGYTF	TRBJ1-2	TRBV28	NA	TRBD1
TGTGCCAGCAGTTTGGGGGCAGGGTTTGATCAGCCCCAGCATTTT	CASSLGAGFDQPQHF	TRBJ1-5	TRBV27	NA	NA
TGTGCCAGCAGCCCCAATGGAGAGTACTATGGCTACACCTTC	CASSPNGEYYGYTF	TRBJ1-2	TRBV7-9	NA	NA
TGCGCCAGCAGCCGAGTGGTAAACACCGGGGAGCTGTTTTTT	CASSRVVNTGELFF	TRBJ2-2	TRBV5-1	few	NA
TGTGCCAGCAGGTCAATGGGCAGGGGAGAGTTCTTC	CASRSMGRGEFF	TRBJ2-1	TRBV6-5	NA	NA
TGTGCCACCAGCTCTGAACAGGGGGCGCGAGGCAATCAGCCCCAGCATTTT	CATSSEQGARGNQPQHF	TRBJ1-5	TRBV15	once	TRBD1
TGTGCCAGCAGTCCAGCGGACCGCTCCTACGAGCAGTACTTC	CASSPADRSYEQYF	TRBJ2-7	TRBV6-6	NA	NA